One and the same sample provided the 15 T cell receptor beta chains below, sequenced in a study of OX40 agonist ivuxolimab in advanced cancers. Repertoires were generated with immunoSEQ multiplex PCR, while TCRdb's copy carries only in-frame clones and drops some. The profile shows under 100,000 clones, roughly 87% of them singletons. The starting material was CD4+ or CD8+ T cells sorted from blood, obtained in a trial of the OX40 agonist ivuxolimab. These receptors were taken from an adult with an advanced solid tumor such as melanoma, head and neck, liver or kidney cancer.

The CDR3 sequence: CASSLGGGFTEAFF. The CDR3 DNA sequence: TGTGCCAGCAGCTTAGGTGGGGGCTTCACTGAAGCTTTCTTT. The chain combines TRBV7-2 with TRBJ1-1; tentative D call: TRBD1 (6 bases). Trimming stripped 1 base from V and 4 bases from J, with 10 bases between. The germline gives CDR1 SGHTA, CDR2 FQGNSA. CDR3 length equals 14 residues.

The chain links TRBV5-8 to TRBJ1-1; possibly TRBD1 for D (6 bases). V was pared by 1 base and J by 5 bases, with 12 bases between. This CDR3 is built from 14 residues. Per germline, CDR1 SGHTS and CDR2 YDEGEE. The CDR3 nucleotides are TGTGCCAGCAGCTTGAGGGGGGAAGGTACTGAAGCTTTCTTT. It is translated as CASSLRGEGTEAFF.

This chain uses TRBV7-3 with TRBJ1-2; D not resolved. The germline gives CDR1 SGHTA, CDR2 FQGTGA. The V end was cut by 2 bases, the J end by 3 bases, with 4 bases between. This CDR3 contains 12 residues. The CDR3: CASSLEYYGYTF. CDR3 in DNA: TGTGCCAGCAGCTTAGAATACTATGGCTACACCTTC.

The chain recombines TRBV5-1 with TRBJ2-7; D is unresolved. The CDR3 totals 14 residues. Trimming stripped 3 bases from V and 2 bases from J, with 12 bases between. The V gene's germline CDR1 is SGHRS and CDR2 YFSETQ. The CDR3 region has the DNA TGCGCCAGCAGCTCCGGGTTGATAGCCTACGAGCAGTACTTC. Translating it yields CASSSGLIAYEQYF. Full variable domain (outside the CDR3, taken from reference TRBV5-1 and TRBJ2-7): KAGVTQTPRYLIKTRGQQVTLSCSPISGHRSVSWYQQTPGQGLQFLFEYFSETQRNKGNFPGRFSGRQFSNSRSEMNVSTLELGDSALYLCASSSGLIAYEQYFGPGTRLTVT.

The chain is built from TRBV6-6 and TRBJ1-5; D ambiguous. The CDR3 has 15 residues. V was trimmed by 6 bases and J by 8 bases, leaving 20 bases between them. In germline, CDR1 is MNHNY, CDR2 SVGAGI (reference sequence). The CDR3, as DNA: TGTGCCAGCAGAACACCAGGACGGGCTCCTGAGCCCCAGCATTTT. This sequence encodes CASRTPGRAPEPQHF.

The chain carries TRBV19 and TRBJ1-1; weak D call: TRBD1 (5 bases). The CDR3 totals 14 residues. With 5 bases removed from V and 6 bases from J, the gap between germline ends came to 16 bases. Germline CDR1 and CDR2: LNHDA and SQIVND (reference sequence). CDR3 residues: CASSGQGITAEAFF. CDR3 nucleotides: TGTGCCAGTAGTGGGCAGGGTATAACGGCTGAAGCTTTCTTT.

The rearrangement joins TRBV7-9 to TRBJ1-4; D gene ambiguous. Per the germline V gene, CDR1 is SEHNR and CDR2 is FQNEAQ (reference sequence). V was shortened by 2 bases and J by 0 bases, with 7 bases between the two germline ends. This CDR3 has 15 amino acids. The CDR3 loop reads CASSLRGTTNEKLFF. CDR3 nucleotide sequence: TGTGCCAGCAGCTTACGAGGCACAACTAATGAAAAACTGTTTTTT. Supplemented by reference TRBV7-9 and TRBJ1-4, the full variable domain reads DTGVSQNPRHKITKRGQNVTFRCDPISEHNRLYWYRQTLGQGPEFLTYFQNEAQLEKSRLLSDRFSAERPKGSFSTLEIQRTEQGDSAMYLCASSLRGTTNEKLFFGSGTQLSVL.

This clone was picked up one time. The genes are TRBV5-4 and TRBJ2-3; the D is unclear. V shed 2 bases and J shed 0 bases, with 10 bases lying between them. Per germline, CDR1 SGHNT and CDR2 YYREEE (reference sequence). The CDR3 covers 15 residues. In DNA, the CDR3 is TGTGCCAGCAGCTTAACAGCAACTAGCACAGATACGCAGTATTTT. Translated: CASSLTATSTDTQYF.

The chain employs TRBV30 and TRBJ2-5, with TRBD2 identical over 10 bases. Germline loops: CDR1 GTSNPN, CDR2 SVGIG (reference sequence). Unmatched junction bases numbered 7, after V lost 5 bases and J lost 1 base. This CDR3 is built from 15 residues. CDR3 nucleotides: TGTGCCTGGCGCGGGACTAGCGTACTCCAAGAGACCCAGTACTTC. Protein product: CAWRGTSVLQETQYF.

The chain has TRBV28 and TRBJ1-1; 7 bases are a match to TRBD1. V trimming: 2 bases; J trimming: 1 base; junction bases outside the gene matches: 10. The CDR3 spans 17 residues. Germline V lookup: CDR1 MDHEN, CDR2 SYDVKM. In DNA form, the CDR3 reads TGTGCCAGCAGTTTAAGATACAGGGGTATAAGGAACACTGAAGCTTTCTTT. Its protein is CASSLRYRGIRNTEAFF. The complete variable domain, with remaining parts taken from reference TRBV28 and TRBJ1-1, reads DVKVTQSSRYLVKRTGEKVFLECVQDMDHENMFWYRQDPGLGLRLIYFSYDVKMKEKGDIPEGYSVSREKKERFSLILESASTNQTSMYLCASSLRYRGIRNTEAFFGQGTRLTVV.

The chain employs TRBV10-3 and TRBJ1-1, with 11 bases that match TRBD1. The V gene end was trimmed by 10 bases and the J gene end by 5 bases; junction bases not matched to a gene: 9. This CDR3 is built from 14 residues. Germline loops: CDR1 ENHRY, CDR2 SYGVKD. This chain's CDR3 is CATLGQGARTEAFF. CDR3 coding DNA: TGTGCCACCCTAGGACAGGGGGCGAGGACTGAAGCTTTCTTT.

V is TRBV5-6 and J is TRBJ2-1, with D perhaps TRBD2 (6 bases). The CDR3 is 13 amino acids. V shed 7 bases and J shed 9 bases, with 17 bases lying between them. Germline loops: CDR1 SGHDT, CDR2 YYEEEE. The CDR3 is CASRRAFGGEQFF. CDR3 nucleotide sequence: TGTGCCAGCCGCCGAGCCTTCGGGGGTGAGCAGTTCTTC. The whole variable domain, filled in from reference TRBV5-6 and TRBJ2-1, reads DAGVTQSPTHLIKTRGQQVTLRCSPKSGHDTVSWYQQALGQGPQFIFQYYEEEERQRGNFPDRFSGHQFPNYSSELNVNALLLGDSALYLCASRRAFGGEQFFGPGTRLTVL.

The chain couples TRBV2 to TRBJ1-2; D is unresolved. V was shortened by 4 bases and J by 2 bases, with 11 bases between the two germline ends. Looked up from germline, CDR1 is SNHLY and CDR2 is FYNNEI. The CDR3 consists of 14 residues. CDR3 in DNA: TGTGCCAGCAGTGGGCAGCAGTCCAACTATGGCTACACCTTC. Translation gives CASSGQQSNYGYTF.

The chain is built from TRBV2 and TRBJ2-6; D remains ambiguous. Germline V gene sequence: CDR1 SNHLY, CDR2 FYNNEI. Between the trimmed V and J ends, which lost 7 bases and 0 bases, there was a span of 4 bases. The CDR3 has 13 residues. Here the CDR3 DNA reads TGTGCCAGCACTGGCTCTGGGGCCAACGTCCTGACTTTC. Translating it yields CASTGSGANVLTF.

This chain connects TRBV30 to TRBJ1-2, with D possibly TRBD1 on 6 matching bases. V lost 3 bases to trimming and J lost 8 bases, with 10 bases between them. The CDR3 has 11 amino acids. Germline CDR1 reads GTSNPN; CDR2 reads SVGIG (reference sequence). CDR3 sequence: CAWRGAGGYTF. CDR3 in DNA: TGTGCCTGGAGGGGGGCCGGAGGCTACACCTTC.